The 9 T cell receptor beta chains below come from one sample, sequenced in a study of vaccination and CD4 T cells after COVID-19 (dated 2022 in TCRdb). The library was built by means of PCR. Sequencing was performed on an Illumina iSeq 100. DNA from cultured CD4+ T cells underwent TCR sequencing with the Oncomine TCR Beta short-read assay at the Johns Hopkins FTIC core. TCRdb reran the public reads through fastp at Q25 and MiXCR, keeping productive beta chains. Rows are combined by CDR3 protein, so each entry shows the most common genes and DNA. Recorded for this sample are about 12,000 distinct CDR3 sequences; about three fifths of them occurred a single time. Around 7.8% of the sample is taken by the ten largest. Antigens for these TCRs are unknown. The treatment or condition label corresponds to: approximately 9-day PBMC culture with coronavirus spike peptide pools or control peptides (ViraFEST assay).

Sequencing input: CD4+ T cells from blood, cultured in vitro. These receptors came from a human donor who had recovered from COVID-19.

In the case of this clonotype: A junction boundary mismatches the germline segment, possibly from a read error. V is TRBV20-1 and J is TRBJ2-3; 8 nucleotides match TRBD2. Germline lookup yields CDR1 DFQATT and CDR2 SNEGSKA (reference sequence). CDR3 length: 9 amino acids. CDR3 sequence: CSARLGLGF. The CDR3 DNA reads TGCAGTGCTCGACTGGGACTAGGTTTT.

V gene TRBV2 combines with J gene TRBJ2-5, with 9 nucleotides matching TRBD2. CDR1 SNHLY and CDR2 FYNNEI come from the germline V gene. The CDR3 loop spans 13 amino acids. Trimming took 8 bases from V and 4 from J; bases not matched to a gene: 5. This CDR3 is CASLAGLRETQYF. For the CDR3, the DNA is TGTGCCAGCCTAGCGGGATTAAGAGAGACCCAGTACTTC.

This clonotype has more than one count but fewer than ten. Here the CDR3 reads CAWSSDRYQPQHF. The CDR3 DNA is TGTGCCTGGAGTTCTGACCGGTATCAGCCCCAGCATTTT. The rearrangement joins TRBV30 to TRBJ1-5; D not certain. Germline CDR1 is GTSNPN and CDR2 is SVGIG (reference sequence). Between the trimmed V and J ends, which lost 2 bases and 5 bases, there was a span of 10 bases. This CDR3 spans 13 amino acids.

The chain is built from TRBV6-1 and TRBJ1-1; 10 positions match TRBD1. V lost 2 bases to trimming and J lost 8 bases; unmatched junction nucleotides: 5. CDR1 and CDR2 from the germline V gene are MNHNS and SASEGT. This CDR3 comprises 14 residues. The CDR3 region has the DNA TGTGCCAGCAGTGAAAGGGGGACAGGGGTCGAAGCTTTCTTT. It specifies CASSERGTGVEAFF.

This clonotype was seen a few times. The CDR3 spells CASSESGSPARYF. CDR3 DNA: TGCGCCAGCAGTGAGTCGGGCAGCCCAGCTCGGTACTTC. J is TRBJ2-5 and V is TRBV10-1; no reliable D call. The CDR3 runs to 13 residues. V was pared by 0 bases and J by 13 bases, with 15 bases between. Germline CDR1 WNHNN, CDR2 SYGVQD (reference sequence).

This clonotype has a handful of counts. The chain carries TRBV20-1 and TRBJ2-7, with a possible D match to TRBD1 (6 bases). Between the trimmed V and J ends, which lost 5 bases and 3 bases, there was a span of 17 bases. In germline, CDR1 is DFQATT, CDR2 SNEGSKA (reference sequence). The CDR3 sequence is 14 residues long. CDR3 sequence: CSAPQTGGIYEQYF. In DNA, the CDR3 is TGCAGTGCTCCCCAGACAGGCGGTATCTACGAGCAGTACTTC.

This clonotype came up a few times. The chain combines TRBV10-3 with TRBJ1-1; D remains unclear. Trimming cost V 3 bases and J 1 base, with 12 bases left between them. The germline V gene has CDR1 ENHRY and CDR2 SYGVKD. The CDR3 runs 15 residues. The CDR3 DNA reads as TGTGCCATCAGTGACCTCGCGAGGGAGAACACTGAAGCTTTCTTT. Residues: CAISDLARENTEAFF.

The chain recombines TRBV25-1 with TRBJ2-2, with 11 bases fitting TRBD2. Trimming removed 2 bases from V and 5 bases from J; junction bases left unmatched: 1. Germline assignment: CDR1 MGHDK and CDR2 SYGVNS. The CDR3 length is 15 residues. In DNA form, the CDR3 reads TGTGCCAGCAGTGAAAGACTAGCGGGGACCGGGGAGCTGTTTTTT. Protein: CASSERLAGTGELFF.

This clonotype is a singleton in its sample. The chain links TRBV7-2 to TRBJ1-1; D remains unclear. The V and J ends lost 5 bases and 5 bases respectively, with 15 bases between them. The CDR3 is 14 residues long. The germline CDR1 and CDR2 sequences are SGHTA and FQGNSA. The CDR3 is CASSPASGRTEAFF. CDR3 coding DNA: TGTGCCAGCAGCCCAGCCTCCGGGAGGACTGAAGCTTTCTTT.